The subject of this entry is one T cell receptor beta chain. Its antigen is currently unknown. TCRdb processed the RT-PCR reads anew with MiXCR; each CDR3 protein has one entry. Found here are about 650,000 distinct CDR3 sequences, 12% to 15% of them singletons; the top ten hold approximately 7.6%. The length of the CDR3 is 18 residues. Per germline, CDR1 DFQATT and CDR2 SNEGSKA (reference sequence). V dropped 0 bases and J dropped 3 bases, with 24 bases sitting between them. This specimen comes from a study of response to subunit inactivated influenza vaccine. Study-level results: Authors suggested each seasonal influenza vaccination recruits few new T cells.

The sample was PBMCs from blood, taken approximately 15 days before vaccination. The V gene is TRBV20-1, the J gene TRBJ2-7; D is perhaps TRBD2 (7 bases). The clonotype was recovered from a man aged 50-59 years who received an inactivated influenza vaccine. CDR3 coding DNA: TGCAGTGCTAGAGATATCTTCGGGGGCCCTACGGGGGGCTACGAGCAGTACTTC. This encodes CSARDIFGGPTGGYEQYF.